The 5 T cell receptor beta chains reported below all come from one sample, sequenced in a study of T cell responses to AZD1222 COVID-19 vaccine. Method: immunoSEQ multiplex PCR; TCRdb's copy keeps in-frame clones and lacks some. The sample has some 150,000 clones, 80% to 95% seen once. Here the sequenced sample was peripheral blood, taken 28 days after the second AZD1222 dose. These TCRs come from an adult who received the AZD1222 COVID-19 vaccine.

The rearrangement links TRBV19 to TRBJ1-5; no definite D call. CDR1 and CDR2 (germline): LNHDA, SQIVND (reference sequence). V was shortened by 4 bases and J by 0 bases, with 7 bases between the two germline ends. The CDR3 runs 14 residues. CDR3 protein: CASSSHNSNQPQHF. The CDR3 DNA reads TGTGCCAGTAGTAGTCATAATAGCAATCAGCCCCAGCATTTT.

V usage is TRBV5-1 and J usage is TRBJ1-6, with D perhaps matching TRBD1 (5 bases). The CDR3 is 15 residues long. Looked up from germline, CDR1 is SGHRS and CDR2 is YFSETQ. The V end lost 1 base, the J end lost 7 bases, and 12 bases lay between the germline ends. The CDR3 region is CASSLSRKGNSPLHF. The CDR3 DNA reads TGCGCCAGCAGCTTGTCGCGTAAGGGGAATTCACCCCTCCACTTT.

The J gene is TRBJ2-1, the V gene TRBV21-1; the table's TRBD1 call for D was not verified on the DNA. TRBV21-1 is labeled a pseudogene. There are 16 residues in the CDR3. The CDR3 region has the DNA TGTGCCAGACCAGGGGGACGAGCGACCTCCTACAATGAGCAGTTCTTC. Translation: CARPGGRATSYNEQFF.

The chain is built from TRBV28 and TRBJ2-1; D ambiguous. CDR1 and CDR2 from the germline V gene are MDHEN and SYDVKM. CDR3 size: 13 residues. The V and J ends lost 8 bases and 1 base respectively, with 9 bases between them. CDR3 nucleotides: TGTGCCAGCGTCAGGATTTCCTACAATGAGCAGTTCTTC. Translated: CASVRISYNEQFF. The whole variable domain, filled in from reference TRBV28 and TRBJ2-1, reads DVKVTQSSRYLVKRTGEKVFLECVQDMDHENMFWYRQDPGLGLRLIYFSYDVKMKEKGDIPEGYSVSREKKERFSLILESASTNQTSMYLCASVRISYNEQFFGPGTRLTVL.

V and J are TRBV29-1 and TRBJ2-3, with 7 nucleotides matching TRBD1. Trimming took 6 bases from V and 2 from J; bases not matched to a gene: 8. Germline V gene data show CDR1 as SQVTM and CDR2 as ANQGSEA. This CDR3 is 14 amino acids long. The CDR3 region is CSVPPGQTTDTQYF. DNA for the CDR3: TGCAGCGTGCCCCCGGGACAGACCACAGATACGCAGTATTTT.